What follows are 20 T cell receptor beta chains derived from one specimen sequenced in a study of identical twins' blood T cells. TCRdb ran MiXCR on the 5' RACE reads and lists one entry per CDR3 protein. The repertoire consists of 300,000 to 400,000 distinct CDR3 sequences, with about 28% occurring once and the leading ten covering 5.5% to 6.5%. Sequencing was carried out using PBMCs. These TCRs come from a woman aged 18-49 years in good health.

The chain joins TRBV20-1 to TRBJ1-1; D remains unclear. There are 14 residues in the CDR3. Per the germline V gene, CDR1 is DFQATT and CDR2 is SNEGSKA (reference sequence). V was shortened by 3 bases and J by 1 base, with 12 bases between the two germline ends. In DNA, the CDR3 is TGCAGTGCTAGTAAGGGCGTCACGAACACTGAAGCTTTCTTT. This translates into CSASKGVTNTEAFF.

The DNA for the CDR3 is TGTGCCAGCAGCAATAGGGCTAACTATGGCTACACCTTC. It is translated as CASSNRANYGYTF. The chain uses TRBV6-5 and TRBJ1-2, with D uncertain. Germline V gives CDR1 MNHEY, CDR2 SVGAGI. V lost 6 bases, J lost 0 bases, and 8 bases lay in between. The CDR3 loop spans 13 amino acids.

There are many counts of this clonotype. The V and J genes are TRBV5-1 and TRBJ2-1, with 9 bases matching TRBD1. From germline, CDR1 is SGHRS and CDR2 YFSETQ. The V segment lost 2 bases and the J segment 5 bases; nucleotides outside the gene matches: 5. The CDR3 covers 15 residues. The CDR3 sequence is CASSFNRGPNNEQFF. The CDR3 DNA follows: TGCGCCAGCAGCTTTAACAGGGGGCCCAACAATGAGCAGTTCTTC.

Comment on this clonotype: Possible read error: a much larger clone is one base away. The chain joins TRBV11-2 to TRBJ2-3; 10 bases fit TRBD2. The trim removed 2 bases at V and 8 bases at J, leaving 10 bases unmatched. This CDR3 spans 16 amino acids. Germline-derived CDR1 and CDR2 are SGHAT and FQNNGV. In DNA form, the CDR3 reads TGTGCCAGCAGCTTAATCCTAGCGGGAGTTTCAGGTACGCAGTATTTT. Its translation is CASSLILAGVSGTQYF.

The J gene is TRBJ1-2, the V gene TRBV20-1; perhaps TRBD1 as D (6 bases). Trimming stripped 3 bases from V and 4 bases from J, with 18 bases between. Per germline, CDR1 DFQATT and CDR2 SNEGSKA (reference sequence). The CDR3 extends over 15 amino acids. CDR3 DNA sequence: TGCAGTGCTAGCCCTAGTACAGGGCGATCCTATGGCTACACCTTC. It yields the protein CSASPSTGRSYGYTF.

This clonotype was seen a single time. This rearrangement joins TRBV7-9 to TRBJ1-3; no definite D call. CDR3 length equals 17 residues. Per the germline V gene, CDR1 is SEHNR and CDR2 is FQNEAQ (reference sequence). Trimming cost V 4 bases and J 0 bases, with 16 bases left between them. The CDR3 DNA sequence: TGTGCCAGCAGCTCCCCAAAGGCTCAGAGCTCTGGAAACACCATATATTTT. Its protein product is CASSSPKAQSSGNTIYF.

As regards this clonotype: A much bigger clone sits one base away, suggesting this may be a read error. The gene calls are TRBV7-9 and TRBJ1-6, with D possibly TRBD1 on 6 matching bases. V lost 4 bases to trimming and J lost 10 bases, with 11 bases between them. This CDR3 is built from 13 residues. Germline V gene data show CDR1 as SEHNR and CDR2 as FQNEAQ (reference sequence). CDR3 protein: CASSYQGISPLHF. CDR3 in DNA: TGTGCCAGCAGCTATCAGGGGATCTCACCCCTCCACTTT. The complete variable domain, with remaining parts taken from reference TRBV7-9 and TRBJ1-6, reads DTGVSQNPRHKITKRGQNVTFRCDPISEHNRLYWYRQTLGQGPEFLTYFQNEAQLEKSRLLSDRFSAERPKGSFSTLEIQRTEQGDSAMYLCASSYQGISPLHFGNGTRLTVT.

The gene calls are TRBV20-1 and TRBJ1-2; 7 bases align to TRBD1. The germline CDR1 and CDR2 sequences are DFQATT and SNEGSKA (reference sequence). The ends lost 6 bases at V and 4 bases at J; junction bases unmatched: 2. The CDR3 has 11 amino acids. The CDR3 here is CSANRGYGYTF. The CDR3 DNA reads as TGCAGTGCAAACAGGGGCTATGGCTACACCTTC.

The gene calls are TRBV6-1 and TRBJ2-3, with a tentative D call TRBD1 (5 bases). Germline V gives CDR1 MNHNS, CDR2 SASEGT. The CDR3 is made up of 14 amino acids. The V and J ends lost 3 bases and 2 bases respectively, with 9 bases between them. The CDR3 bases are TGTGCCAGCAGTGAGCAGGGAATCACAGATACGCAGTATTTT. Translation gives CASSEQGITDTQYF.

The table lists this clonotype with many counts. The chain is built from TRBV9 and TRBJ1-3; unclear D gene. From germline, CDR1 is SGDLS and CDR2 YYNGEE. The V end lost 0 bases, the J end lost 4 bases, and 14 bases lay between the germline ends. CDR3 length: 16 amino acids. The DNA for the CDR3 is TGTGCCAGCAGCGTAGTGGAGGGATACGTCGGAAACACCATATATTTT. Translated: CASSVVEGYVGNTIYF.

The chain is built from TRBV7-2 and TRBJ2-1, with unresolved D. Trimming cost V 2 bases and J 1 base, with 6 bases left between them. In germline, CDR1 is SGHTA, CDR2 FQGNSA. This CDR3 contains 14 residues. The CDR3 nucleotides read TGTGCCAGCAGCTTACGTATTTCCTACAATGAGCAGTTCTTC. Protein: CASSLRISYNEQFF.

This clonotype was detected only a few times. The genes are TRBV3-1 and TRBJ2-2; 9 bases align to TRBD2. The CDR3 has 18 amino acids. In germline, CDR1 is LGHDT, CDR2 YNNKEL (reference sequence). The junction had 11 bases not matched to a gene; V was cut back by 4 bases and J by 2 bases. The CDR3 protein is CASSPFRLAGPNTGELFF. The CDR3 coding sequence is TGTGCCAGCAGCCCCTTCCGGCTAGCGGGGCCAAACACCGGGGAGCTGTTTTTT.

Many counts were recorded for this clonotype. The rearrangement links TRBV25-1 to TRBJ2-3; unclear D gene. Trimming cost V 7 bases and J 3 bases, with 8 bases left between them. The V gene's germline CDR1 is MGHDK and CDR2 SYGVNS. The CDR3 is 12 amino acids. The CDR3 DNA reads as TGTGCCAGCATCTCCCGGACAGATACGCAGTATTTT. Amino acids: CASISRTDTQYF.

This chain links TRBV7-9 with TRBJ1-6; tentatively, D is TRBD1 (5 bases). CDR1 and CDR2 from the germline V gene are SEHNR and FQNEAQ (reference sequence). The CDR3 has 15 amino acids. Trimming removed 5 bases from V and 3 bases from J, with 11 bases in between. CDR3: CASSGDSIYNSPLHF. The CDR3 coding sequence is TGTGCCAGCAGCGGCGACAGTATCTATAATTCACCCCTCCACTTT.

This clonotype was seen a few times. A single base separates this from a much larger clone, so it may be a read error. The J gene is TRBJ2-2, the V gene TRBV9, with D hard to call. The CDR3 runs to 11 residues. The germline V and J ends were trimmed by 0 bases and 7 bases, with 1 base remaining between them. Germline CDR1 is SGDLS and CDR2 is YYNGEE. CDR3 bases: TGTGCCAGCAGCGTAGACGGGGAGCTGTTTTTT. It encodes CASSVDGELFF.

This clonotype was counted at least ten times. Written as DNA, the CDR3 is TGCAGTGCGGGGAATCAGCCCCAGCATTTT. Protein: CSAGNQPQHF. The rearrangement joins TRBV20-1 to TRBJ1-5, with D hard to call. CDR1 is DFQATT and CDR2 is SNEGSKA in the germline V gene (reference sequence). The CDR3 has 10 residues. V lost 6 bases, J lost 4 bases, and 4 bases lay in between.

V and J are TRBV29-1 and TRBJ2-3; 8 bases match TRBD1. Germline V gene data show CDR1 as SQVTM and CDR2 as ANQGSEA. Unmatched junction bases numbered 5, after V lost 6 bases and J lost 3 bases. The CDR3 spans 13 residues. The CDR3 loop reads CSVSGGRTDTQYF. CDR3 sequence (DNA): TGCAGCGTCTCAGGGGGCCGTACAGATACGCAGTATTTT.

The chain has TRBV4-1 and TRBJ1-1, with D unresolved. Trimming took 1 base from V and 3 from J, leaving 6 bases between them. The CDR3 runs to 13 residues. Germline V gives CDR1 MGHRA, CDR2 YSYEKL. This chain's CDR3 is CASSQVMDTEAFF. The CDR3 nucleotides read TGCGCCAGCAGCCAAGTAATGGACACTGAAGCTTTCTTT.

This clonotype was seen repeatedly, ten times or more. For the CDR3, the DNA is TGTGCCAGCAGGGCCAAAAACATTCAGTACTTC. Protein sequence: CASRAKNIQYF. The chain has TRBV2 and TRBJ2-4; D is unresolved. CDR1 and CDR2 (germline): SNHLY, FYNNEI. The CDR3 covers 11 residues. V was shortened by 6 bases and J by 1 base, with 1 base between the two germline ends.

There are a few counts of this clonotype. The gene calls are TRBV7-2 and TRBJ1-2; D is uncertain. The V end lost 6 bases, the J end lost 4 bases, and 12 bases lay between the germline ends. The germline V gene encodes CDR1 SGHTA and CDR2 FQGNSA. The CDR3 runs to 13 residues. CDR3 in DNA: TGTGCCAGCAGTCCTACAAACGGCTATGGCTACACCTTC. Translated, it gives CASSPTNGYGYTF.